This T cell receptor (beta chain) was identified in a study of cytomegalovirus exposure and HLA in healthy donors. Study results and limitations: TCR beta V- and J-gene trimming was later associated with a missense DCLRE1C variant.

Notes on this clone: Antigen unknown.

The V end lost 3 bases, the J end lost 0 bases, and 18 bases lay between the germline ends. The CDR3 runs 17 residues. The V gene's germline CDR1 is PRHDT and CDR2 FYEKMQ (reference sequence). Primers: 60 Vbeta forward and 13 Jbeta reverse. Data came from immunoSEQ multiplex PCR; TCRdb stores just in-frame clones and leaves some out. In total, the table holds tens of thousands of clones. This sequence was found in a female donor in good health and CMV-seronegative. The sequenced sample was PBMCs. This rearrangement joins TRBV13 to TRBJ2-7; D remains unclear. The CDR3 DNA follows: TGTGCCAGCAGCTTGAAGGCCTGGCAGGTGGCCTCCTACGAGCAGTACTTC. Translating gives CASSLKAWQVASYEQYF.